Here is one T cell receptor (beta chain) with its context. In the study's own analysis: By means of reference gene primer amplification, nucleated cell counts were estimated. Assay used: immunoSEQ multiplex PCR; TCRdb lists only in-frame clones, some missing. V and J calls and clone size are given by that table; D and trimming were obtained from the DNA. The sample records hundreds of thousands of clones, about 90% being singletons. The data were obtained in a study of blood T cell repertoires in COVID-19. Overall study context: T cells, B-cell-depleted T cells, or PBMCs supplied cDNA or gDNA.

This CDR3 spans 14 amino acids. V shed 7 bases and J shed 3 bases, with 12 bases lying between them. Germline V CDR1 and CDR2: MNHNY, SVGAGI (reference sequence). Material for sequencing was peripheral blood. This chain connects TRBV6-6 to TRBJ2-2; D might be TRBD2 (6 bases). The sequence came from a man between 18 and 35 years old with COVID-19, enrolled during active disease. CDR3 amino acids: CASTRDSYTGELFF. The CDR3 DNA sequence: TGTGCCAGCACCAGGGACTCCTACACCGGGGAGCTGTTTTTT.